Below, one T cell receptor (beta chain) is given with its context. This entry is derived from a study of blood T cells in healthy people across ages. Sample-barcoded 5' priming and a J-beta primer mix drove a second PCR of about 6 to 12 cycles. TCRdb re-called the 5' RACE reads with MiXCR, one entry per CDR3 protein. The table lists 550,000 to 700,000 distinct CDR3 sequences, approximately 27% of them singletons. CDR3 size: 13 residues. The V gene's germline CDR1 is SGDLS and CDR2 YYNGEE. The V end lost 3 bases, the J end lost 8 bases, and 14 bases lay between the germline ends. The rearrangement uses TRBV9 and TRBJ1-1, with no clear D. The source material was blood. The TCR was taken from a woman aged 70-85 years in good health. For the CDR3, the DNA is TGTGCCAGCAGCGCCGTTTCGGGCGCGGAAGCTTTCTTT. Encoded protein: CASSAVSGAEAFF.